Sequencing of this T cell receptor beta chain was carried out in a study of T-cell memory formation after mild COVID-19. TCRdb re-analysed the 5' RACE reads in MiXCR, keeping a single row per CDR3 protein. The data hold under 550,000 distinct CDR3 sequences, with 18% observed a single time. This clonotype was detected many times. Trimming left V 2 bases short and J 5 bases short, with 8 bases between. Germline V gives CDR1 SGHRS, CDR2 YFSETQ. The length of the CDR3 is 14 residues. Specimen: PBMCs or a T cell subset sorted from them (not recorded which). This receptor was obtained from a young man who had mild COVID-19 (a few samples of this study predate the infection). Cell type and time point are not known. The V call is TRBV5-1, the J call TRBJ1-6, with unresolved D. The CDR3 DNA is TGCGCCAGCAGCTTCCGTCCGGATAATTCACCCCTCCACTTT. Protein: CASSFRPDNSPLHF.